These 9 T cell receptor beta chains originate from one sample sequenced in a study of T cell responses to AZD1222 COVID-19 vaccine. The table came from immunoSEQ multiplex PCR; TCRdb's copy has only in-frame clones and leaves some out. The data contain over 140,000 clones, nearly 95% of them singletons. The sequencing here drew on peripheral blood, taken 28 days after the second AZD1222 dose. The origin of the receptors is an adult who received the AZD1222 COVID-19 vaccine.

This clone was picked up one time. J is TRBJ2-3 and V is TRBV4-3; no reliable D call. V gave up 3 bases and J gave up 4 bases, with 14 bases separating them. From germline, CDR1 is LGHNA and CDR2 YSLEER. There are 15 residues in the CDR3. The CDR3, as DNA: TGCGCCAGCAGCCAGTTTAAGACTGAGGCAGATACGCAGTATTTT. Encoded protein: CASSQFKTEADTQYF.

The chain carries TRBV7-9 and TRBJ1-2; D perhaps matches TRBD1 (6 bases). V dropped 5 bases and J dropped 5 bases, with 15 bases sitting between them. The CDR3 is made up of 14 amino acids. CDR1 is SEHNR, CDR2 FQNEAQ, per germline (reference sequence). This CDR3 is CASSPSQGGYGYTF. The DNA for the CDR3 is TGTGCCAGCAGCCCATCACAGGGAGGATATGGCTACACCTTC.

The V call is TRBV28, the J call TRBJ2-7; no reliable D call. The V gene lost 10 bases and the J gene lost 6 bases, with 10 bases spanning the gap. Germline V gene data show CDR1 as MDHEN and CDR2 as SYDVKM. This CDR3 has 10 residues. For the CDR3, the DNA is TGTGCCACCGCCCTGGTCGAGCAGTACTTC. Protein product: CATALVEQYF.

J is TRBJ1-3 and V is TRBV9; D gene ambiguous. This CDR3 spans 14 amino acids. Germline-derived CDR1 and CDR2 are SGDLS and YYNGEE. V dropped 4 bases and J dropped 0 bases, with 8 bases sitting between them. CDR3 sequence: CASSLGNSGNTIYF. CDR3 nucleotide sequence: TGTGCCAGCAGCTTGGGAAACTCTGGAAACACCATATATTTT. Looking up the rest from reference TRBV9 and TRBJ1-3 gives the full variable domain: DSGVTQTPKHLITATGQRVTLRCSPRSGDLSVYWYQQSLDQGLQFLIQYYNGEERAKGNILERFSAQQFPDLHSELNLSSLELGDSALYFCASSLGNSGNTIYFGEGSWLTVV.

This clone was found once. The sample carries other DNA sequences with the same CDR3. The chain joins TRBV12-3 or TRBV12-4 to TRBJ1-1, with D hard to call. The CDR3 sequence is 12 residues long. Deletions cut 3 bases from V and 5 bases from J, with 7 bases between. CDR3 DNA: TGTGCCAGCAGTTTTGGCGGTACTGAAGCTTTCTTT. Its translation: CASSFGGTEAFF.

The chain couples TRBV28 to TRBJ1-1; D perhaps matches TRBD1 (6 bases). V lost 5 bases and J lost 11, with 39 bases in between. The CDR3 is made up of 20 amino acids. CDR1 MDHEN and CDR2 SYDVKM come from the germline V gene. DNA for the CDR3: TGTGCCAGCAGTCAGTACCCGACTTTAGGTTCCCGGGGGCCGAAGCTGGGGGCTTTCTTT. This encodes CASSQYPTLGSRGPKLGAFF.

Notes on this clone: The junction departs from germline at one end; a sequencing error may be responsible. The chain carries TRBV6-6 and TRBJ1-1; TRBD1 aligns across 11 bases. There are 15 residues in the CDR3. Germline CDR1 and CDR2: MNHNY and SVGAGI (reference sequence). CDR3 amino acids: CASSSRDRGNAEAFF. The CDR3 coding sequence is TGTGCCAGCAGTTCCCGGGACAGGGGGAACGCTGAAGCTTTCTTT.

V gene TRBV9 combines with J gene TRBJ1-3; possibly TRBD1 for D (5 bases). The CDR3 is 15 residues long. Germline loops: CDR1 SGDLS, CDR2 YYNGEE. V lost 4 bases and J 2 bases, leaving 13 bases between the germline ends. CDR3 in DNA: TGTGCCAGCAGCACATCCGGGACCGCTGGAAACACCATATATTTT. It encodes CASSTSGTAGNTIYF.

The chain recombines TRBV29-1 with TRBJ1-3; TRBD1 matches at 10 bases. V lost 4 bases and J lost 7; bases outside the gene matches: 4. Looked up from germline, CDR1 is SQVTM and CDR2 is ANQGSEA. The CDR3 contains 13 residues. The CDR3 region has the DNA TGCAGCGTTGCGTGGGACAGGGGTAACACCATATATTTT. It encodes CSVAWDRGNTIYF. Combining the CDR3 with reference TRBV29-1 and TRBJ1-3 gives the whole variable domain SAVISQKPSRDICQRGTSLTIQCQVDSQVTMMFWYRQQPGQSLTLIATANQGSEATYESGFVIDKFPISRPNLTFSTLTVSNMSPEDSSIYLCSVAWDRGNTIYFGEGSWLTVV.